The sequence of this T cell receptor beta chain was determined in a study of T-cell reconstitution after alpha-beta-depleted transplantation in children. Unique molecular identifiers were incorporated into the prepared TCRbeta library. TCRdb reanalysed the PCR reads using MiXCR and keeps one entry per CDR3 protein. The sample holds over 150,000 distinct CDR3 sequences; approximately 14% are singletons and the top ten take around 14%. Germline-derived CDR1 and CDR2 are SEHNR and FQNEAQ (reference sequence). V shed 4 bases, J shed 8 bases, and the junction held 8 bases outside the gene matches. The CDR3 extends over 15 amino acids.

The material sequenced was PBMCs from the stem cell graft donor, taken from the stem cell graft. The chain couples TRBV7-9 to TRBJ2-1; the match to TRBD2 covers 10 bases. This sequence was found in a human donor who donated a stem cell graft to a child with acute lymphoblastic leukemia. The CDR3 loop reads CASSSTSGMGYEQFF. Written as DNA, the CDR3 is TGTGCCAGCAGCTCTACTAGCGGGATGGGCTATGAGCAGTTCTTC.